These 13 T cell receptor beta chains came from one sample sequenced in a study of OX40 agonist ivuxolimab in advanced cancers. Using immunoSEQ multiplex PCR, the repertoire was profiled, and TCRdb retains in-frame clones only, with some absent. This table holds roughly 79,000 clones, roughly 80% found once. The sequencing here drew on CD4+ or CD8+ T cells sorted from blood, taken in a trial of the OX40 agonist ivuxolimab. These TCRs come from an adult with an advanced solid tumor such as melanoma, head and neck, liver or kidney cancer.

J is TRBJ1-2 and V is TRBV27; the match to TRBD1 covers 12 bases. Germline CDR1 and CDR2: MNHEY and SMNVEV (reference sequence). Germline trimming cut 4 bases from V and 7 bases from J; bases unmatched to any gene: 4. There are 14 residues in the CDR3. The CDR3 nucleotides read TGTGCCAGCAGTTGGGGGACAGGGGGCTCTGGCTACACCTTC. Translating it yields CASSWGTGGSGYTF.

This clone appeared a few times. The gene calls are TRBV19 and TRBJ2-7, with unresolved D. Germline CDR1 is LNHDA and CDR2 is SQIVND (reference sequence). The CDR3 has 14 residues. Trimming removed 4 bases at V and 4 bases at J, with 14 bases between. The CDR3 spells CASSTLSDGYEQYF. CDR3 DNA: TGTGCCAGTAGTACCCTATCGGACGGATACGAGCAGTACTTC.

CDR3 sequence: CASSQDTVPYEQYF. The CDR3 DNA is TGCGCCAGCAGCCAAGATACAGTTCCCTACGAGCAGTACTTC. This chain links TRBV4-1 with TRBJ2-7, with D hard to call. V was clipped by 0 bases and J by 2 bases, with 8 bases between them. The germline V gene encodes CDR1 MGHRA and CDR2 YSYEKL. This CDR3 has 14 residues.

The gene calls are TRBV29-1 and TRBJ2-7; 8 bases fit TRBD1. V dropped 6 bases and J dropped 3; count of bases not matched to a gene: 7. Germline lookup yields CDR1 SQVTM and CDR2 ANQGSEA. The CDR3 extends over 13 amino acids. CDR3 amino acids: CSVRQGTLYEQYF. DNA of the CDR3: TGCAGCGTGCGACAGGGGACCCTCTACGAGCAGTACTTC.

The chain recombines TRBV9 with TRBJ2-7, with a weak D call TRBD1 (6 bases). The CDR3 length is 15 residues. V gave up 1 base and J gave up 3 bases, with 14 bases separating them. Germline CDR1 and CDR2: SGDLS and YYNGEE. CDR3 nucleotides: TGTGCCAGCAGCGTAAGTGACAGGAGCGTCTACGAGCAGTACTTC. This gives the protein CASSVSDRSVYEQYF.

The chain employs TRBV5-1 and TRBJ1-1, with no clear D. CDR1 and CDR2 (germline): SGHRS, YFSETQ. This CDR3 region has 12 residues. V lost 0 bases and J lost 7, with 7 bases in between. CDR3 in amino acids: CASSLEDNEAFF. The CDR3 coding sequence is TGCGCCAGCAGCTTGGAGGATAATGAAGCTTTCTTT.

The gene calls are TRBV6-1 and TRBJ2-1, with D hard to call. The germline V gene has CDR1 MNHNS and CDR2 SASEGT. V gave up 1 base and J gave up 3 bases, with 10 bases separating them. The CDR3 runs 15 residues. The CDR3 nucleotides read TGTGCCAGCAGTGAAGATCACAACTACTACAATGAGCAGTTCTTC. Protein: CASSEDHNYYNEQFF.

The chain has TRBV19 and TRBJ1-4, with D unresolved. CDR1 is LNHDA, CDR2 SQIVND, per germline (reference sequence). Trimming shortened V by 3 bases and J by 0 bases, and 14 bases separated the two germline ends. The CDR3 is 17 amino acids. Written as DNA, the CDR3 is TGTGCCAGTAGTATTGGCAGGAGGGATTCAACTAATGAAAAACTGTTTTTT. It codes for CASSIGRRDSTNEKLFF.

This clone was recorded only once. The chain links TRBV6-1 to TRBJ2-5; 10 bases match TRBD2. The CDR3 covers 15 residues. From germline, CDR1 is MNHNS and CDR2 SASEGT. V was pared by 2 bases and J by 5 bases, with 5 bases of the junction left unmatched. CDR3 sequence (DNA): TGTGCCAGCAGTGAACTAGCGGGAGTCCAGGAGACCCAGTACTTC. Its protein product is CASSELAGVQETQYF.

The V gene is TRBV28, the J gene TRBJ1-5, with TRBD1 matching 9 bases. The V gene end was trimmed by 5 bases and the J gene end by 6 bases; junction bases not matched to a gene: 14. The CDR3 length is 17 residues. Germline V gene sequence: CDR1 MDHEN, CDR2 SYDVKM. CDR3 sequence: CASSPLPGQGSGQPQHF. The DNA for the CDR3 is TGTGCCAGCAGTCCGTTACCGGGACAGGGTTCGGGTCAGCCCCAGCATTTT.

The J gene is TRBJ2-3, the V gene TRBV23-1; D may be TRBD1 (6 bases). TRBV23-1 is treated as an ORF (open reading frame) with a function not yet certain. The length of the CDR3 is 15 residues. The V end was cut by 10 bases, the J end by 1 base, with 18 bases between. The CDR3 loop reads CATGLPWGRTDTQYF. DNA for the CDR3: TGCGCCACCGGGCTCCCATGGGGGCGCACAGATACGCAGTATTTT.

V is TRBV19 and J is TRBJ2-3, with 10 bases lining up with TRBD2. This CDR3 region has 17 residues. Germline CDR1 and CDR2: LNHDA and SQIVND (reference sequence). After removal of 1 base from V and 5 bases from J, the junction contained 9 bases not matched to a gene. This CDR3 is CASSIVSSGRFRDTQYF. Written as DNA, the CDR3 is TGTGCCAGTAGTATAGTTTCTAGCGGGAGATTTAGAGATACGCAGTATTTT.

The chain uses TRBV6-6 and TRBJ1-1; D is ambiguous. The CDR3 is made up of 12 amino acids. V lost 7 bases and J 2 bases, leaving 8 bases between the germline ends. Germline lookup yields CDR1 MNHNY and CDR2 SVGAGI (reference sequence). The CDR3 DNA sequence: TGTGCCAGCACCAGACGAAACACTGAAGCTTTCTTT. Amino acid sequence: CASTRRNTEAFF.